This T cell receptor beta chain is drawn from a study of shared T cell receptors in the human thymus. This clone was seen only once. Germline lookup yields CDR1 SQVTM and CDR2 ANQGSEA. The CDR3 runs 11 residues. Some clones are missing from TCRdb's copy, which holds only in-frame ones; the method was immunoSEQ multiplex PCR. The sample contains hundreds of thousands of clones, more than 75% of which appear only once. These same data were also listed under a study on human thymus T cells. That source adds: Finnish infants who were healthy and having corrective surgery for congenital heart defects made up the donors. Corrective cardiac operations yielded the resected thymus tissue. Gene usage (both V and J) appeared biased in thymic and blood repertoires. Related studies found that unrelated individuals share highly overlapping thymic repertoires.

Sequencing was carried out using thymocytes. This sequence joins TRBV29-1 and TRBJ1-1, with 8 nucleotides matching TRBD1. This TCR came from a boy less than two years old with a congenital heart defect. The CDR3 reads CIGQGGTEAFF. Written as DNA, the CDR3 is TGCATCGGACAGGGAGGAACTGAAGCTTTCTTT.